Presented here are 26 T cell receptor beta chains from one specimen sequenced in a study of blood T cell repertoires in COVID-19. The repertoire was sequenced with immunoSEQ multiplex PCR; TCRdb's copy has only in-frame clones and lacks some. The profile covers more than 80,000 clones, with around 90% appearing a single time and about 5% taken by the ten largest. The source material was peripheral blood. The receptors derive from a man in his forties with acute or convalescent COVID-19.

Regarding this clone: Other nucleotide sequences in the sample specify the same CDR3. J is TRBJ1-1 and V is TRBV9; 10 nucleotides agree with TRBD1. CDR1 and CDR2 (germline): SGDLS, YYNGEE. V was pared by 2 bases and J by 5 bases, with 3 bases of the junction left unmatched. This CDR3 comprises 14 residues. The CDR3 loop reads CASSVGTGVTEAFF. Here the CDR3 DNA reads TGTGCCAGCAGCGTGGGGACAGGGGTGACTGAAGCTTTCTTT.

This chain links TRBV19 with TRBJ1-5; TRBD1 matches 7 bases. The trim removed 7 bases at V and 6 bases at J, leaving 9 bases unmatched. CDR3 length: 14 residues. In germline, CDR1 is LNHDA, CDR2 SQIVND (reference sequence). CDR3 sequence reads: CASTPSTGTQPQHF. The CDR3 nucleotides read TGTGCCAGTACCCCCTCGACAGGGACTCAGCCCCAGCATTTT.

This rearrangement joins TRBV7-9 to TRBJ1-5; TRBD1 might be the D (6 bases). The length of the CDR3 is 16 residues. Germline lookup yields CDR1 SEHNR and CDR2 FQNEAQ (reference sequence). Trimming took off 0 bases at V and 2 bases at J, with 11 bases between the two ends. This CDR3 is CASSLALAGGNQPQHF. DNA of the CDR3: TGTGCCAGCAGCTTAGCGCTGGCAGGGGGCAATCAGCCCCAGCATTTT.

V usage is TRBV27 and J usage is TRBJ1-1, with D uncertain. V lost 2 bases and J 1 base, leaving 8 bases between the germline ends. In germline, CDR1 is MNHEY, CDR2 SMNVEV (reference sequence). The CDR3 covers 14 residues. The CDR3 DNA sequence: TGTGCCAGCAGTTTAAGGCAGGCGAACACTGAAGCTTTCTTT. Its protein is CASSLRQANTEAFF.

The V call is TRBV6-4, the J call TRBJ2-6, with D uncertain. Germline V gene data show CDR1 as MRHNA and CDR2 as SNTAGT. The CDR3 length is 14 residues. The V gene lost 0 bases and the J gene lost 5 bases, with 5 bases spanning the gap. The CDR3 DNA is TGTGCCAGCAGTGACTCGAGCAGGGCCAACGTCCTGACTTTC. Amino acids: CASSDSSRANVLTF.

The gene calls are TRBV4-1 and TRBJ2-1; 12 nucleotides agree with TRBD2. The germline V gene encodes CDR1 MGHRA and CDR2 YSYEKL. The trim removed 0 bases at V and 10 bases at J, leaving 7 bases unmatched. CDR3 length: 16 residues. CDR3 protein: CASSQDLLAGGWEQFF. CDR3 DNA: TGCGCCAGCAGCCAAGATCTACTAGCGGGAGGTTGGGAGCAGTTCTTC.

The chain is built from TRBV2 and TRBJ2-1; D is unclear. CDR1 and CDR2 (germline): SNHLY, FYNNEI. This CDR3 has 11 residues. Trimming stripped 3 bases from V and 6 bases from J, with 3 bases between. The CDR3 coding sequence is TGTGCCAGCAGTGACTTCAATGAGCAGTTCTTC. Protein: CASSDFNEQFF.

This clone appeared once. V gene TRBV30 combines with J gene TRBJ1-5; D is ambiguous. From germline, CDR1 is GTSNPN and CDR2 SVGIG (reference sequence). V lost 2 bases to trimming and J lost 5 bases, with 10 bases between them. This CDR3 region has 13 residues. The chain's CDR3 is CAWSLGQDQPQHF. CDR3 DNA: TGTGCCTGGAGTTTAGGCCAGGATCAGCCCCAGCATTTT.

The CDR3 is CASSEVVANSPLHF. DNA of the CDR3: TGTGCCAGCAGTGAAGTGGTAGCAAATTCACCCCTCCACTTT. The chain joins TRBV6-1 to TRBJ1-6, with D unresolved. In germline, CDR1 is MNHNS, CDR2 SASEGT. V gave up 1 base and J gave up 7 bases, with 8 bases separating them. This CDR3 comprises 14 residues.

The chain couples TRBV15 to TRBJ2-7; D is unclear. The CDR3 covers 13 residues. The germline V and J ends were trimmed by 5 bases and 7 bases, with 15 bases remaining between them. Looked up from germline, CDR1 is LNHNV and CDR2 is YYDKDF (reference sequence). CDR3 nucleotide sequence: TGTGCCACCAGCCTCAGTCCCTCGAGGGAGCAGTACTTC. Amino acid sequence: CATSLSPSREQYF.

The V call is TRBV15, the J call TRBJ1-1; possible D gene TRBD1, 6 bases. V dropped 0 bases and J dropped 0 bases, with 8 bases sitting between them. CDR1 and CDR2 from the germline V gene are LNHNV and YYDKDF (reference sequence). The CDR3 has 15 residues. This CDR3 is CATSRDRGMNTEAFF. The CDR3 nucleotides read TGTGCCACCAGCAGAGATAGGGGGATGAACACTGAAGCTTTCTTT.

The V gene is TRBV2, the J gene TRBJ2-5; 9 nucleotides line up with TRBD1. Germline loops: CDR1 SNHLY, CDR2 FYNNEI. The CDR3 extends over 15 amino acids. Losses at the gene ends were 4 bases for V and 5 bases for J; bases not matched to a gene: 8. The CDR3 nucleotides are TGTGCCAGCAGTGTACTACAGGGGGCTGGGGAGACCCAGTACTTC. Its protein product is CASSVLQGAGETQYF.

The chain combines TRBV5-1 with TRBJ2-3; 13 positions agree with TRBD2. In germline, CDR1 is SGHRS, CDR2 YFSETQ. V gave up 3 bases and J gave up 4 bases; unmatched junction bases: 2. This CDR3 region has 15 residues. CDR3 region: CASSSTSGGPDTQYF. CDR3 coding DNA: TGCGCCAGCAGCTCGACTAGCGGGGGGCCAGATACGCAGTATTTT.

DNA of the CDR3: TGTGCCAGCAGTCTTGGGACAGCCCCAGGCTACACCTTC. This encodes CASSLGTAPGYTF. This chain connects TRBV12-3 or TRBV12-4 to TRBJ1-2; 7 nucleotides line up with TRBD1. The length of the CDR3 is 13 residues. The V segment lost 5 bases and the J segment 8 bases; nucleotides outside the gene matches: 8.

The chain is built from TRBV9 and TRBJ2-3; D possibly corresponds to TRBD1 (6 bases). Trimming stripped 3 bases from V and 4 bases from J, with 12 bases between. Germline V gives CDR1 SGDLS, CDR2 YYNGEE. The CDR3 loop spans 14 amino acids. The CDR3 DNA reads as TGTGCCAGCAGCGGACGACAGGCCCCAGATACGCAGTATTTT. It encodes CASSGRQAPDTQYF.

This clone was counted once. The chain has TRBV20-1 and TRBJ2-5, with D tentatively TRBD2 (6 bases). The CDR3 runs to 11 residues. V lost 3 bases and J lost 4, with 6 bases in between. Germline V lookup: CDR1 DFQATT, CDR2 SNEGSKA (reference sequence). CDR3 sequence: CSASGGETQYF. CDR3 nucleotides: TGCAGTGCTAGCGGGGGAGAGACCCAGTACTTC.

V is TRBV14 and J is TRBJ2-7; D is undetermined. The V end was cut by 0 bases, the J end by 5 bases, with 23 bases between. Per germline, CDR1 SGHDN and CDR2 FVKESK. The CDR3 consists of 18 residues. CDR3 loop: CASSQDPPGQIYTHEQYF. The CDR3 bases are TGTGCCAGCAGCCAAGACCCCCCTGGGCAGATATATACCCACGAGCAGTACTTC.

This chain uses TRBV5-4 with TRBJ2-3, with 8 bases lining up with TRBD1. The CDR3 length is 14 residues. CDR1 and CDR2 (germline): SGHNT, YYREEE (reference sequence). V gave up 5 bases and J gave up 8 bases; unmatched junction bases: 10. CDR3 region: CASRTDRERATQYF. As DNA, the CDR3 is TGTGCCAGCAGAACGGACAGGGAGAGGGCTACGCAGTATTTT.

The CDR3 reads CASSYSGGAPYGYTF. In DNA form, the CDR3 reads TGTGCCAGCAGTTACTCTGGGGGGGCGCCTTATGGCTACACCTTC. The rearrangement uses TRBV6-5 and TRBJ1-2; perhaps TRBD1 as D (6 bases). CDR1 MNHEY and CDR2 SVGAGI come from the germline V gene. V was clipped by 0 bases and J by 5 bases, with 13 bases between them. This CDR3 is 15 amino acids long.

The chain has TRBV30 and TRBJ1-6; 7 nucleotides align to TRBD1. V shed 0 bases and J 6 bases; nucleotides not matched to a gene: 2. Germline V CDR1 and CDR2: GTSNPN, SVGIG (reference sequence). The CDR3 is 14 amino acids. CDR3 amino acids: CAWSVTGVNSPLHF. The CDR3 bases are TGTGCCTGGAGTGTAACAGGGGTTAATTCACCCCTCCACTTT.

The chain employs TRBV12-5 and TRBJ1-2; TRBD1 matches 7 bases. V lost 5 bases, J lost 4 bases, and 13 bases stayed unmatched. Looked up from germline, CDR1 is LGHNT and CDR2 is FRNRAP. CDR3 length: 16 amino acids. The CDR3 nucleotides are TGTGCTAGTGGTCTCACGGGACAGAGCAAATCCTATGGCTACACCTTC. As protein: CASGLTGQSKSYGYTF.

The chain joins TRBV6-5 to TRBJ1-1; D perhaps matches TRBD1 (5 bases). CDR1 and CDR2 (germline): MNHEY, SVGAGI. This CDR3 is built from 14 residues. V lost 9 bases, J lost 1 base, and 15 bases lay in between. The DNA for the CDR3 is TGTGCCAGTGTTTCTTTGGGGGGGAACACTGAAGCTTTCTTT. This gives the protein CASVSLGGNTEAFF.

The rearrangement uses TRBV5-1 and TRBJ1-2; the D gene is possibly TRBD1 (6 bases). The CDR3 is 14 residues long. Germline lookup yields CDR1 SGHRS and CDR2 YFSETQ. Trimming stripped 3 bases from V and 1 base from J, with 10 bases between. CDR3 coding DNA: TGCGCCAGCAGCTGGACAGTGGATAACTATGGCTACACCTTC. Residues: CASSWTVDNYGYTF.

This chain links TRBV18 with TRBJ1-1; D possibly corresponds to TRBD1 (6 bases). Germline V gene sequence: CDR1 KGHSH, CDR2 LQKENI. Trimming removed 1 base at V and 5 bases at J, with 11 bases between. The CDR3 totals 14 residues. The CDR3 sequence is CASSPQQRGTEAFF. In DNA, the CDR3 is TGTGCCAGCTCACCACAGCAAAGGGGGACTGAAGCTTTCTTT.

The chain couples TRBV6-4 to TRBJ2-3; D remains unclear. Germline CDR1 MRHNA, CDR2 SNTAGT. Trimming stripped 5 bases from V and 0 bases from J, with 9 bases between. This CDR3 is built from 14 residues. CDR3 sequence reads: CASSRVFSTDTQYF. In DNA form, the CDR3 reads TGTGCCAGCAGTCGGGTTTTTAGCACAGATACGCAGTATTTT.

The V call is TRBV19, the J call TRBJ2-5, with 8 bases aligning to TRBD1. The CDR3 is 14 amino acids. V lost 5 bases and J lost 5; bases outside the gene matches: 7. Germline CDR1 and CDR2: LNHDA and SQIVND (reference sequence). The CDR3 here is CASSETGAGETQYF. In DNA, the CDR3 is TGTGCCAGTAGTGAGACAGGGGCAGGGGAGACCCAGTACTTC.